Below, 8 T cell receptor beta chains from the same sample are listed, as sequenced in a study of T cells expressing NK-cell markers (TCRdb year 2020). Receptor amplification or capture employed 5' RACE. TCRdb lists the instrument as Illumina HiSeq 2000. The reads went through TCRdb reprocessing, and each CDR3 protein sequence gets one entry with no DNA. This sample's table carries about 550,000 distinct CDR3 sequences. The ten most abundant clones make up roughly 3.6% of the sample. Material for sequencing was blood T cells: a sorted CD56 or NKG2C T cell subset, CD4+ or CD8+ T cells, or bulk PBMC T cells (not recorded which). The receptors were sampled from a young man in good health. Donor details come from another sample of the same person, matched by shared clones.

The chain carries TRBV20-1 and TRBJ2-1. Germline loops: CDR1 DFQATT, CDR2 SNEGSKA (reference sequence). This CDR3 comprises 16 residues. This CDR3 is CSASSLEAGVYNEQFF.

The chain carries TRBV9 and TRBJ2-3. The CDR3 sequence is 13 residues long. Germline loops: CDR1 SGDLS, CDR2 YYNGEE. CDR3 loop: CASSRISTDTQYF.

The V call is TRBV12-3 or TRBV12-4, the J call TRBJ2-2; absent DNA, TCRdb's TRBD1 call cannot be checked. This CDR3 region has 16 residues. CDR3 amino acids: CASSLGGASAPGELFF.

This rearrangement joins TRBV10-2 to TRBJ2-1; TCRdb gives TRBD1 as the D gene, but with no DNA this cannot be confirmed. The CDR3 totals 15 residues. Germline V gives CDR1 WSHSY, CDR2 SAAADI. The CDR3 region is CASSPSAPRSNEQFF.

The J gene is TRBJ2-1, the V gene TRBV5-1; no DNA is available, so the TRBD1 call from TCRdb remains unchecked. Germline values: CDR1 SGHRS, CDR2 YFSETQ. The CDR3 length is 16 residues. CDR3 sequence: CASSPGVRGAYNEQFF.

The chain employs TRBV7-8 and TRBJ1-5; TCRdb returns TRBD1, unconfirmable since there is no DNA. Germline lookup yields CDR1 SGHVS and CDR2 FQNEAQ. This CDR3 region has 16 residues. CDR3 region: CASSLAWGVSNQPQHF.

CDR3: CSAHRAGPSSGANVLTF. The chain combines TRBV20-1 with TRBJ2-6; TCRdb's D call, TRBD1, is unchecked because there is no DNA. The CDR3 extends over 17 amino acids. In germline, CDR1 is DFQATT, CDR2 SNEGSKA (reference sequence).

V gene TRBV15 combines with J gene TRBJ1-2; TCRdb's D gene call, TRBD1, goes unchecked for lack of DNA. Germline CDR1 and CDR2: LNHNV and YYDKDF (reference sequence). This CDR3 has 14 amino acids. CDR3 protein: CATRSAGNLYGYTF.